This is a list of T cell receptor beta chains from one sample in a study of blood T cell repertoires in COVID-19. This table comes from immunoSEQ multiplex PCR, and its TCRdb copy is limited to in-frame clones, with some not included. The data show fewer than 120,000 clones, 72% seen once. Material for sequencing was peripheral blood. All receptors derive from a woman in her sixties with acute or convalescent COVID-19. The CDR3 runs from the conserved cysteine through the conserved F or W. The D gene is left open where the match is weak. Size is omitted from some rows. Given values are once, few, many or a class for expanded clones.

D	V	size	J	DNA	CDR3
.	TRBV6-5	.	TRBJ1-2	TGTGCCAGCACTGTACAGGTTTTCTTAGATGGCTACACCTTC	CASTVQVFLDGYTF
.	TRBV7-2	.	TRBJ2-2	TGTGCCAGCCCCTCTAAGGGGCATAACACCGGGGAGCTGTTTTTT	CASPSKGHNTGELFF
.	TRBV6-2/TRBV6-3	.	TRBJ1-1	TGTGCCAGCAGTTCGCGGGGGGCGTTGAGCACTGAAGCTTTCTTT	CASSSRGALSTEAFF
.	TRBV6-5	.	TRBJ1-4	TGTGCCAGTATGGGGAACAGGCGACCCGTAGAAAAACTGTTTTTT	CASMGNRRPVEKLFF
TRBD1	TRBV10-3	.	TRBJ2-5	TGTGCCATCAGCCTGGGACAGGGGGGAACTCAAGAGACCCAGTACTTC	CAISLGQGGTQETQYF
.	TRBV5-1	.	TRBJ1-1	TGCGCCAGCAGCTTGGACGGACAACCCCGAACCTCTGAAGCTTTCTTT	CASSLDGQPRTSEAFF
.	TRBV10-3	.	TRBJ2-2	TGTGCCATCAGTGAGTCGTTGACAGCCACCGGGGAGCTGTTTTTT	CAISESLTATGELFF
.	TRBV10-1	.	TRBJ1-4	TGCGCCAGCAGTGAGAATGGAGCAACTAATGAAAAACTGTTTTTT	CASSENGATNEKLFF
TRBD1	TRBV14	.	TRBJ1-2	TGTGCCAGCAGCCAATCACCGGGACAGGGGGCCTATGGCTACACCTTC	CASSQSPGQGAYGYTF
TRBD1	TRBV3-1/TRBV3-2	.	TRBJ1-3	TGTGCCGCCAACAGGGGGTGCACTGGAAACACCATATATTTT	CAANRGCTGNTIYF
.	TRBV7-9	.	TRBJ1-5	TGTGCCAGCAGTATCAGTAATCAGCCCCAGCATTTT	CASSISNQPQHF
.	TRBV7-9	few	TRBJ1-1	TGTGCCAGCCGGGAAGGGAGAGAAGCTTTCTTT	CASREGREAFF
.	TRBV19	.	TRBJ1-4	TGTGCCAGTAGTGCTCCTGGCCTTAATGAAAAACTGTTTTTT	CASSAPGLNEKLFF
TRBD1	TRBV18	.	TRBJ1-5	TGTGCCAGCTCACCGGGCAGGGGGTTTTATAGCAATCAGCCCCAGCATTTT	CASSPGRGFYSNQPQHF
TRBD2	TRBV5-6	once	TRBJ2-3	TGTGCCAGCAGCTTTGGTAGCGGGAGGCGGGATACGCAGTATTTT	CASSFGSGRRDTQYF
TRBD2	TRBV29-1	.	TRBJ2-7	TGCAGCGTTGGACTAGCGGGGGGGCCGGGGGAGCAGTACTTC	CSVGLAGGPGEQYF
.	TRBV7-9	.	TRBJ2-1	TGTGCCAGCAGCTCTCAGGGTTCTGGGAAAAATGAGCAGTTCTTC	CASSSQGSGKNEQFF
.	TRBV27	few	TRBJ1-1	TGTGCCAGCAGTTTATACAACAAAGCTTTCTTT	CASSLYNKAFF
TRBD1	TRBV30	.	TRBJ2-7	TGTGCCTGCCGCGGGACAGGGAAACCCGAGCAGTACTTC	CACRGTGKPEQYF
TRBD1	TRBV6-5	few	TRBJ1-2	TGTGCCAGCAGGGCGACAGGGTACTATGGCTACACCTTC	CASRATGYYGYTF
.	TRBV29-1	.	TRBJ1-5	TGCAGCGTTCTTCTTCAGGGCGGACGCAATCAGCCCCAGCATTTT	CSVLLQGGRNQPQHF
.	TRBV7-3	.	TRBJ2-2	TGTGCCAGCAGCCGAGATGCCGGGGAGCTGTTTTTT	CASSRDAGELFF
TRBD1	TRBV7-9	.	TRBJ1-1	TGTGCCAGCAGCCTACAGGGGTTAACTGAAGCTTTCTTT	CASSLQGLTEAFF
TRBD2	TRBV7-9	.	TRBJ2-1	TGTGCCAGCAGCACCCATTCAAGCGGGGGAAGCTACAATGAGCAGTTCTTC	CASSTHSSGGSYNEQFF
.	TRBV19	.	TRBJ2-1	TGTGCCAGTAGTGGCTCTAGTGCGCGCAATGAGCAGTTCTTC	CASSGSSARNEQFF
.	TRBV5-4	.	TRBJ1-1	TGTGCCAGCAGCTCCGGGATCTTGAACACTGAAGCTTTCTTT	CASSSGILNTEAFF
.	TRBV12-5	.	TRBJ1-5	TGTGCTAGTGGTTTGCAACAGATTAGCAATCAGCCCCAGCATTTT	CASGLQQISNQPQHF
.	TRBV5-1	once	TRBJ2-7	TGCGCCAGCAGCTTGGGTCAGTACGAGCAGTACTTC	CASSLGQYEQYF
.	TRBV18	few	TRBJ1-1	TGTGCCAGCTCGCCGGGGGAGAACACTGAAGCTTTCTTT	CASSPGENTEAFF
.	TRBV4-1	many	TRBJ2-3	TGCGCCAGCAGCCCGAGACAGGTTGGGGGTGATACGCAGTATTTT	CASSPRQVGGDTQYF
TRBD2	TRBV7-9	.	TRBJ2-3	TGTGCCAGCAGCTTTACGCGGGGGGGCACAGATACGCAGTATTTT	CASSFTRGGTDTQYF
.	TRBV10-3	.	TRBJ1-4	TGTGCCATCAGTGAGTCGGCAGGGCCGGAAAAACTGTTTTTT	CAISESAGPEKLFF
.	TRBV7-7	.	TRBJ1-1	TGTGCCAGCAGCTCAGACAGGAACACTGAAGCTTTCTTT	CASSSDRNTEAFF
TRBD2	TRBV6-6	.	TRBJ2-1	TGTGCCAGCAGTTACTCCCCCGGCGGGGGGGTGTTCTTC	CASSYSPGGGVFF
.	TRBV30	.	TRBJ1-5	TGTGCCTGGAATCAGGGAAGCAATCAGCCCCAGCATTTT	CAWNQGSNQPQHF
.	TRBV5-5	.	TRBJ2-3	TGTGCCAGCAGCTTGAGGGCGGGGGCGGATACGCAGTATTTT	CASSLRAGADTQYF
TRBD1	TRBV6-5	.	TRBJ2-7	TGTGCCACCCTAGGTGACAGGGCTTTCGAGCAGTACTTC	CATLGDRAFEQYF
TRBD1	TRBV5-1	few	TRBJ2-6	TGCGCCAGCAGCGTGGCCGGACAGGGGGCTTCGGGGGCCAACGTCCTGACTTTC	CASSVAGQGASGANVLTF
TRBD2	TRBV3-1/TRBV3-2	many	TRBJ2-1	TGTGCCAGCAGCCACAGACGGACTAGCGGCCCCTACAATGAGCAGTTCTTC	CASSHRRTSGPYNEQFF
TRBD1	TRBV28	.	TRBJ2-7	TGTGCCAGCAGTTCCGCCGGGACAGGAGCCTACGAGCAGTACTTC	CASSSAGTGAYEQYF